These 23 T cell receptor beta chains originate from one sample sequenced in a study of PD-1 blockade in classical Hodgkin lymphoma. Some clones are missing from TCRdb's copy, which holds only in-frame ones; the method was immunoSEQ multiplex PCR. The table has 20,000 to 25,000 clones, 90% seen once. Time point denoted: newly diagnosed, previously untreated cHL patient sample. Magnetic negative selection of thawed PBMCs was the method by which CD4+ T cells were purified. Sequencing was carried out using CD4+ T cells from blood. The origin of the receptors is a human donor with classical Hodgkin lymphoma.

J is TRBJ2-7 and V is TRBV5-1; D gene ambiguous. CDR3 size: 14 residues. The germline V gene has CDR1 SGHRS and CDR2 YFSETQ. The V end was cut by 0 bases, the J end by 5 bases, with 12 bases between. The CDR3 DNA is TGCGCCAGCAGCTTGGGGCAGGTTGGCGACGAGCAGTACTTC. Amino acid sequence: CASSLGQVGDEQYF. The entire variable domain, with the rest obtained from reference TRBV5-1 and TRBJ2-7, is as follows: KAGVTQTPRYLIKTRGQQVTLSCSPISGHRSVSWYQQTPGQGLQFLFEYFSETQRNKGNFPGRFSGRQFSNSRSEMNVSTLELGDSALYLCASSLGQVGDEQYFGPGTRLTVT.

The chain has TRBV5-1 and TRBJ1-1; D possibly corresponds to TRBD1 (5 bases). Germline-derived CDR1 and CDR2 are SGHRS and YFSETQ. With 2 bases removed from V and 0 bases from J, the gap between germline ends came to 11 bases. The CDR3 is 15 amino acids. CDR3 loop: CASSLEKQVNTEAFF. CDR3 nucleotide sequence: TGCGCCAGCAGCTTAGAAAAACAGGTGAACACTGAAGCTTTCTTT.

This clone was seen only once. The chain uses TRBV27 and TRBJ2-6, with TRBD1 as a possible D gene (6 bases). CDR3 size: 18 residues. The germline gives CDR1 MNHEY, CDR2 SMNVEV (reference sequence). V gave up 4 bases and J gave up 0 bases, with 16 bases separating them. CDR3 sequence (DNA): TGTGCCAGCAGTTCCCATTTACAGGGCCGCTCTGGGGCCAACGTCCTGACTTTC. It is translated as CASSSHLQGRSGANVLTF.

V usage is TRBV6-1 and J usage is TRBJ1-1; D is ambiguous. Looked up from germline, CDR1 is MNHNS and CDR2 is SASEGT. Trimming stripped 3 bases from V and 8 bases from J, with 13 bases between. The CDR3 sequence is 13 residues long. Here the CDR3 reads CASSDYGMAEAFF. CDR3 coding DNA: TGTGCCAGCAGTGATTACGGTATGGCCGAAGCTTTCTTT.

The rearrangement links TRBV5-1 to TRBJ2-3; TRBD1 or TRBD2 may be the D gene (5 bases each). The CDR3 runs to 16 residues. The germline gives CDR1 SGHRS, CDR2 YFSETQ. V dropped 0 bases and J dropped 5 bases, with 16 bases sitting between them. CDR3 bases: TGCGCCAGCAGCTTGGAAGCAGGGAACCGGGAAGATACGCAGTATTTT. It yields the protein CASSLEAGNREDTQYF.

The genes are TRBV7-2 and TRBJ1-4; D is possibly TRBD1 (5 bases). This CDR3 has 15 amino acids. Germline V lookup: CDR1 SGHTA, CDR2 FQGNSA. V lost 5 bases, J lost 9 bases, and 19 bases lay in between. For the CDR3, the DNA is TGTGCCAGCAGCGATCAGGGAGGAAGTTCGAAAAAACTGTTTTTT. It yields the protein CASSDQGGSSKKLFF.

The chain employs TRBV28 and TRBJ1-5; D remains unclear. Germline values: CDR1 MDHEN, CDR2 SYDVKM. This CDR3 spans 15 amino acids. V gave up 7 bases and J gave up 3 bases, with 16 bases separating them. The CDR3 loop is CASTGRKLYNQPQHF. Here the CDR3 DNA reads TGTGCCAGCACCGGGCGCAAGCTTTACAATCAGCCCCAGCATTTT.

This chain joins TRBV9 and TRBJ1-3; D unresolved. V was clipped by 2 bases and J by 0 bases, with 9 bases between them. The CDR3 has 15 amino acids. The germline gives CDR1 SGDLS, CDR2 YYNGEE. The CDR3 DNA reads TGTGCCAGCAGCGTTAGTCCCCACTCTGGAAACACCATATATTTT. This codes for CASSVSPHSGNTIYF. The full variable domain, rest sourced from reference TRBV9 and TRBJ1-3, is DSGVTQTPKHLITATGQRVTLRCSPRSGDLSVYWYQQSLDQGLQFLIQYYNGEERAKGNILERFSAQQFPDLHSELNLSSLELGDSALYFCASSVSPHSGNTIYFGEGSWLTVV.

The chain uses TRBV5-6 and TRBJ2-7; 9 positions match TRBD1. Germline V lookup: CDR1 SGHDT, CDR2 YYEEEE. After removal of 2 bases from V and 6 bases from J, the junction contained 6 bases not matched to a gene. The CDR3 is 14 residues long. This CDR3 reads CASSFGQGLGEQYF. The CDR3, as DNA: TGTGCCAGCAGCTTCGGACAGGGGTTGGGCGAGCAGTACTTC.

The CDR3 here is CAGKGRSPRKDHYEQYF. DNA for the CDR3: TGTGCCGGGAAAGGGCGATCCCCAAGAAAGGACCACTACGAGCAGTACTTC. The chain couples TRBV19 to TRBJ2-7; D is unresolved. V lost 11 bases and J 3 bases, leaving 29 bases between the germline ends. Germline CDR1 reads LNHDA; CDR2 reads SQIVND (reference sequence). The CDR3 is 17 residues long. Filled out from reference TRBV19 and TRBJ2-7, the complete variable domain reads DGGITQSPKYLFRKEGQNVTLSCEQNLNHDAMYWYRQDPGQGLRLIYYSQIVNDFQKGDIAEGYSVSREKKESFPLTVTSAQKNPTAFYLCAGKGRSPRKDHYEQYFGPGTRLTVT.

This clone was recorded a few times. V gene TRBV11-2 combines with J gene TRBJ1-4; possibly TRBD1 for D (5 bases). The CDR3 covers 15 residues. Per the germline V gene, CDR1 is SGHAT and CDR2 is FQNNGV. V gave up 0 bases and J gave up 8 bases, with 13 bases separating them. CDR3: CASSLDFQGVEKLFF. CDR3 in DNA: TGTGCCAGCAGCTTAGATTTCCAGGGAGTGGAAAAACTGTTTTTT.

The chain links TRBV5-4 to TRBJ2-1; D is tentatively TRBD1 or TRBD2 (5 bases each). Germline V gives CDR1 SGHNT, CDR2 YYREEE (reference sequence). V dropped 2 bases and J dropped 7 bases, with 16 bases sitting between them. The CDR3 consists of 15 residues. This CDR3 reads CASSFGGASPNEQFF. The CDR3 DNA follows: TGTGCCAGCAGCTTTGGGGGAGCCTCCCCAAATGAGCAGTTCTTC.

The chain recombines TRBV29-1 with TRBJ2-7, with D perhaps TRBD2 (6 bases). The germline CDR1 and CDR2 sequences are SQVTM and ANQGSEA. This CDR3 contains 12 residues. V was trimmed by 7 bases and J by 7 bases, leaving 17 bases between them. CDR3 bases: TGCAGCGCTGTCGGGAGATCGGGGGAGCAGTACTTC. It codes for CSAVGRSGEQYF.

The CDR3, as DNA: TGTGCCAGCAGTGTTGTGGGGAATGAGCAGTTCTTC. It translates to CASSVVGNEQFF. This sequence joins TRBV2 and TRBJ2-1; D is unclear. Between the trimmed V and J ends, which lost 4 bases and 7 bases, there was a span of 8 bases. CDR1 SNHLY and CDR2 FYNNEI come from the germline V gene. This CDR3 region has 12 residues.

This chain uses TRBV5-1 with TRBJ2-5; 8 bases map to TRBD1. V dropped 0 bases and J dropped 5; count of bases not matched to a gene: 3. Germline CDR1 reads SGHRS; CDR2 reads YFSETQ. The CDR3 runs to 14 residues. The CDR3 here is CASSLATGEETQYF. The DNA of the CDR3 is TGCGCCAGCAGCTTGGCGACAGGGGAGGAGACCCAGTACTTC.

The chain carries TRBV7-3 and TRBJ2-7, with D tentatively TRBD2 (6 bases). The CDR3 runs 13 residues. V gave up 3 bases and J gave up 7 bases, with 13 bases separating them. Looked up from germline, CDR1 is SGHTA and CDR2 is FQGTGA. The CDR3 loop reads CASSFPPAGEQYF. Here the CDR3 DNA reads TGTGCCAGCAGCTTCCCCCCCGCGGGGGAGCAGTACTTC.

V usage is TRBV7-2 and J usage is TRBJ1-2; 8 bases align to TRBD1. Germline trimming cut 2 bases from V and 6 bases from J; bases unmatched to any gene: 5. Germline V gene lookup returns CDR1 SGHTA and CDR2 FQGNSA. CDR3 length equals 14 residues. DNA of the CDR3: TGTGCCAGCAGCTTATTTCAGGGGGCGAATGGCTACACCTTC. It encodes CASSLFQGANGYTF.

The rearrangement links TRBV5-6 to TRBJ1-6, with D hard to call. The CDR3 runs 13 residues. The germline CDR1 and CDR2 sequences are SGHDT and YYEEEE. V lost 0 bases and J lost 7, with 5 bases in between. The CDR3 DNA reads as TGTGCCAGCAGCTTGGTCGGGAATTCACCCCTCCACTTT. Its translation is CASSLVGNSPLHF. The full variable domain, with the rest looked up from reference TRBV5-6 and TRBJ1-6, is DAGVTQSPTHLIKTRGQQVTLRCSPKSGHDTVSWYQQALGQGPQFIFQYYEEEERQRGNFPDRFSGHQFPNYSSELNVNALLLGDSALYLCASSLVGNSPLHFGNGTRLTVT.

The V and J genes are TRBV4-1 and TRBJ2-6; D is unclear. The CDR3 consists of 15 residues. V was cut by 4 bases and J by 0 bases, with 7 bases left in between. Germline-derived CDR1 and CDR2 are MGHRA and YSYEKL. CDR3 protein: CASSPYYSGANVLTF. As DNA, the CDR3 is TGCGCCAGCAGCCCCTACTACTCTGGGGCCAACGTCCTGACTTTC.

CDR3: CSAAGEAQYF. DNA for the CDR3: TGCAGTGCTGCCGGGGAAGCCCAGTACTTC. The chain is built from TRBV20-1 and TRBJ2-5; a weak D match, TRBD2 (5 bases). V lost 5 bases and J 9 bases, leaving 10 bases between the germline ends. Germline lookup yields CDR1 DFQATT and CDR2 SNEGSKA (reference sequence). The CDR3 has 10 residues.

The rearrangement joins TRBV5-1 to TRBJ2-6; 9 bases line up with TRBD1. CDR3 length: 16 amino acids. Unmatched junction bases numbered 7, after V lost 7 bases and J lost 2 bases. Germline assignment: CDR1 SGHRS and CDR2 YFSETQ. CDR3 amino acids: CASADRGVTGANVLTF. The CDR3 nucleotides are TGCGCCAGCGCCGACAGGGGGGTCACTGGGGCCAACGTCCTGACTTTC.

The rearrangement links TRBV14 to TRBJ1-6; D is possibly TRBD1 (5 bases). Trimming left V 1 base short and J 7 bases short, with 8 bases between. The CDR3 has 14 amino acids. Germline CDR1 SGHDN, CDR2 FVKESK. CDR3 in amino acids: CASSQVAGNSPLHF. CDR3 DNA sequence: TGTGCCAGCAGCCAAGTAGCAGGGAATTCACCCCTCCACTTT.

The chain's CDR3 is CASSEEREGNQPQHF. CDR3 nucleotides: TGTGCCAGCAGTGAGGAGAGGGAAGGCAATCAGCCCCAGCATTTT. V and J are TRBV2 and TRBJ1-5; no firm D call. V shed 3 bases and J shed 2 bases, with 11 bases lying between them. Germline V CDR1 and CDR2: SNHLY, FYNNEI. The CDR3 consists of 15 residues.